The source of this T cell receptor beta chain is a study of shared clonotypes between healthy human individuals. About the research overall: CD4 naive cells filled three plates per donor, CD4 memory three, CD8 naive two and CD8 memory one.

Genomic DNA per cell subset filled all wells of several immunoSEQ plates. Sorted subsets were amplified in replicate PCRs using around 200 ng DNA, about 30,000 T cell genomes. Measured with immunoSEQ multiplex PCR; TCRdb has only the in-frame clones, and not every one. Of about 600,000 clones listed, nearly 98% are singletons. About this clone: Its specificity is not known.

Broader study findings: Larger richness was generally estimated for naive than memory subsets.

Trimming shortened V by 4 bases and J by 3 bases, and 16 bases separated the two germline ends. Per the germline V gene, CDR1 is MGHDK and CDR2 is SYGVNS. The CDR3 covers 15 residues. As defined, naive CD8 cells were CD45RO-negative and positively selected for CCR7, with terminally differentiated effector memory CD45RA+ cells excluded. The chain carries TRBV25-1 and TRBJ2-7; D might be TRBD2 (6 bases). Material for sequencing was naive CD8+ T cells sorted from blood. The origin of this receptor is a man aged 25-45 years in good health. As DNA, the CDR3 is TGTGCCAGCAGTGGTTCCCGGGACTGGATCTACGAGCAGTACTTC. Translated, it gives CASSGSRDWIYEQYF.